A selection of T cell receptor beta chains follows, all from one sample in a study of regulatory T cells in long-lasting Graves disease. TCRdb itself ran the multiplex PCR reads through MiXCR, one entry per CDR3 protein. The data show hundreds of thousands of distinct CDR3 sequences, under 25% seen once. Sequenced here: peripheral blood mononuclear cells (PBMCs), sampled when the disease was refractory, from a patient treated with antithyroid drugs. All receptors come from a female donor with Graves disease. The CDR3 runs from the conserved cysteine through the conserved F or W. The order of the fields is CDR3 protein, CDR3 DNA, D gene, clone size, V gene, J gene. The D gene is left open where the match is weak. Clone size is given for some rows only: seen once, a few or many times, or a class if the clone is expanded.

CAWSIKIHEQYF,TGTGCCTGGAGCATTAAGATCCACGAGCAGTACTTC,NA,NA,TRBV30,TRBJ2-7
CASSPTRGRYFEQYF,TGTGCCAGCAGTCCCACCCGCGGGAGGTATTTCGAGCAGTACTTC,TRBD2,few,TRBV27,TRBJ2-7
CASRAGTGGDTEAFF,TGTGCCAGCAGAGCCGGGACAGGGGGCGACACTGAAGCTTTCTTT,TRBD1,NA,TRBV2,TRBJ1-1
CSAFGTLNTGELFF,TGCAGCGCCTTCGGGACTCTAAACACCGGGGAGCTGTTTTTT,NA,few,TRBV29-1,TRBJ2-2
CASSLEPANTEAFF,TGTGCCAGCAGCTTAGAGCCAGCGAACACTGAAGCTTTCTTT,NA,NA,TRBV7-9,TRBJ1-1
CASSYWPSTGELFF,TGTGCCAGCAGTTACTGGCCTTCTACCGGGGAGCTGTTTTTT,NA,many,TRBV6-2/TRBV6-3,TRBJ2-2
CASSPVGRANQPQHF,TGTGCCAGCAGCCCTGTGGGGCGAGCCAATCAGCCCCAGCATTTT,NA,NA,TRBV6-1,TRBJ1-5
CSASPTTTGGQGQYF,TGCAGTGCTAGCCCCACCACGACAGGGGGTCAAGGGCAGTACTTC,TRBD1,NA,TRBV20-1,TRBJ2-7
CASTRDSYEQYF,TGTGCCAGCACTCGGGACTCCTACGAGCAGTACTTC,NA,many,TRBV28,TRBJ2-7
CASSEPLGQVAYEQYF,TGTGCCAGCAGTGAGCCACTGGGACAGGTTGCCTACGAGCAGTACTTC,TRBD1,many,TRBV6-1,TRBJ2-7
CASSYFGDLRGQYF,TGTGCCAGCAGTTACTTCGGCGACCTACGAGGGCAGTACTTC,NA,many,TRBV6-5,TRBJ2-7
CSVDSGTSGRTLRNEQFF,TGCAGCGTGGACTCCGGGACTAGCGGGAGGACTTTGAGAAATGAGCAGTTCTTC,TRBD2,few,TRBV29-1,TRBJ2-1
CASSLRDSGTEAFF,TGTGCCAGCAGCTTAAGGGACAGTGGGACTGAAGCTTTCTTT,TRBD1,NA,TRBV7-3,TRBJ1-1
CAWSVRGVEQYF,TGTGCCTGGAGTGTACGCGGGGTTGAGCAGTACTTC,NA,NA,TRBV30,TRBJ2-7
CASSRLRGRRESSGANVLTF,TGTGCCAGCAGCCGACTAAGGGGGCGGCGGGAGAGCTCTGGGGCCAACGTCCTGACTTTC,NA,NA,TRBV11-2,TRBJ2-6
CASSLAQREEQYF,TGCGCCAGCAGCTTGGCTCAACGGGAGGAGCAGTACTTC,NA,many,TRBV5-1,TRBJ2-7
CAISDGLAGGGLGTQYF,TGTGCCATCAGTGACGGGCTAGCGGGAGGTGGGCTTGGGACCCAGTACTTC,TRBD2,NA,TRBV10-3,TRBJ2-5
CASSQLRGYEQYF,TGTGCCAGCAGCCAACTAAGGGGCTACGAGCAGTACTTC,NA,NA,TRBV14,TRBJ2-7
CSVEGVRDRGLTGANVLTF,TGCAGCGTTGAGGGGGTGAGGGACAGGGGTTTAACTGGGGCCAACGTCCTGACTTTC,TRBD1,NA,TRBV29-1,TRBJ2-6
CASSQDYTEAFF,TGTGCCAGCAGCCAGGACTACACTGAAGCTTTCTTT,NA,few,TRBV7-6,TRBJ1-1
CASSHSGYEQYF,TGCGCCAGCAGCCATTCGGGGTACGAGCAGTACTTC,NA,many,TRBV5-1,TRBJ2-7
CSASGGGDDEQYF,TGCAGTGCTAGCGGGGGGGGGGATGACGAGCAGTACTTC,TRBD2,few,TRBV20-1,TRBJ2-7
CATSRQYLDSTAFF,TGTGCCACCAGCAGACAATATTTAGATTCTACGGCTTTCTTT,NA,NA,TRBV15,TRBJ1-1
CASSEAAAGRTEAFF,TGTGCCAGCAGTGAAGCGGCGGCAGGGCGCACTGAAGCTTTCTTT,NA,NA,TRBV6-1,TRBJ1-1
CASSPKTDTEAFF,TGTGCCAGCAGCCCGAAGACGGACACTGAAGCTTTCTTT,NA,few,TRBV7-9,TRBJ1-1
CATRTGRAYNEQFF,TGTGCCACGAGAACAGGGAGGGCCTACAATGAGCAGTTCTTC,NA,few,TRBV6-1,TRBJ2-1
CAWSRGGKTEAFF,TGTGCCTGGAGTCGAGGAGGGAAGACTGAAGCTTTCTTT,NA,few,TRBV30,TRBJ1-1
CASSYNSRNGYTF,TGTGCCAGCAGTTACAACAGTAGGAATGGCTACACCTTC,NA,few,TRBV6-2/TRBV6-3,TRBJ1-2
CAISATSEGEQYF,TGTGCCATCAGTGCGACTAGCGAGGGCGAGCAGTACTTC,TRBD2,many,TRBV10-3,TRBJ2-7
CASSQGSDGLLNTEAFF,TGTGCCAGCAGCCAAGGGTCTGATGGACTCCTGAACACTGAAGCTTTCTTT,NA,NA,TRBV4-2,TRBJ1-1
CASSRTFSSGANVLTF,TGTGCCAGCAGTAGGACTTTCAGCTCTGGGGCCAACGTCCTGACTTTC,NA,many,TRBV12-3/TRBV12-4,TRBJ2-6